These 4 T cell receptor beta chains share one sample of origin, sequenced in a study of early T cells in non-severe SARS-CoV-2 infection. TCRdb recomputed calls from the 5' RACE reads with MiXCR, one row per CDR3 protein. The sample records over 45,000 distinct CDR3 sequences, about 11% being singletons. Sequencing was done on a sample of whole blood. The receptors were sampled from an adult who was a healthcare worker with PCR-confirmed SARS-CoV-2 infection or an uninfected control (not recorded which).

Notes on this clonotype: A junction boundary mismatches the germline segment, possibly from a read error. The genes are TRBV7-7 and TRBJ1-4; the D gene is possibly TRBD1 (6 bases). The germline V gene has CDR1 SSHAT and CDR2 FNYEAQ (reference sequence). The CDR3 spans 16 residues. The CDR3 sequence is CASSFGQGRGIFKLFF. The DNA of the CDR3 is TGTGCTAGCAGCTTCGGTCAGGGGAGGGGAATTTTCAAACTGTTTTTT.

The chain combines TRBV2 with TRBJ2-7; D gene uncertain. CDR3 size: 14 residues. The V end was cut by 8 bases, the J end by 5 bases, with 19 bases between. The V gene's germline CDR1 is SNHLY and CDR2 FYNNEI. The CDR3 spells CASWSDGRPNEQYF. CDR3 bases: TGTGCCAGCTGGAGCGACGGGCGTCCCAACGAGCAGTACTTC.

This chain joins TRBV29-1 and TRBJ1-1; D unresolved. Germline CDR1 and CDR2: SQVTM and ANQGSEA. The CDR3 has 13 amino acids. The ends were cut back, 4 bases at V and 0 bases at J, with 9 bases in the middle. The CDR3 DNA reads TGCAGCGTTGGACGGCAGATGAACACTGAAGCTTTCTTT. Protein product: CSVGRQMNTEAFF.

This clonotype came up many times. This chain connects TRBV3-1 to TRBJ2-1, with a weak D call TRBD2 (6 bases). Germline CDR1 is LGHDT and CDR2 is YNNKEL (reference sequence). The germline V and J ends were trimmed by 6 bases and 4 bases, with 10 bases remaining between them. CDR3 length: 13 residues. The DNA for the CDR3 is TGTGCCAGCAGTAGTAGCGGATACAATGAGCAGTTCTTC. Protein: CASSSSGYNEQFF.